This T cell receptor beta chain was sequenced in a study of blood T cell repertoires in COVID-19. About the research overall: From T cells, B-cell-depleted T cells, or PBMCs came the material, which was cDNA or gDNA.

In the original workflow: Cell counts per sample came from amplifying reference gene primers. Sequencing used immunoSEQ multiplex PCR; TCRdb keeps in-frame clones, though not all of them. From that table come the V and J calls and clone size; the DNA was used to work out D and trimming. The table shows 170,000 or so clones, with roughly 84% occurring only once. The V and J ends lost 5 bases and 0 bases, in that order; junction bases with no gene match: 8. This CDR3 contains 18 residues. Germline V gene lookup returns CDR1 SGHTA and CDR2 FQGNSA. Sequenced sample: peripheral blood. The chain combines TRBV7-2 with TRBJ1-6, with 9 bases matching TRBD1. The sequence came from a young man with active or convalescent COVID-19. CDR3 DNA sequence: TGTGCCAGCAGCAACAGACAGGGGGTTTACTCCTATAATTCACCCCTCCACTTT. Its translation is CASSNRQGVYSYNSPLHF.